The sequence of this TCR beta chain was determined in a study of blood T cell repertoires in COVID-19. In the study overall: Researchers got acute and convalescent COVID-19 samples from the United States, Italy and Spain.

Germline V gives CDR1 MNHEY, CDR2 SVGAGI. J gave up 0 bases and V 6 bases, and 4 bases lay outside the gene matches. The CDR3 is made up of 15 amino acids. Using immunoSEQ multiplex PCR, the repertoire was profiled, and TCRdb retains in-frame clones only, with some absent. Among 90,000 to 120,000 clones listed, about three quarters were seen once. The sample was peripheral blood. This sequence was found in a man between 65 and 85 years old with acute or convalescent COVID-19. The genes are TRBV6-5 and TRBJ2-2, with TRBD1 matching over 7 bases. The CDR3 protein is CASRGTVTNTGELFF. CDR3 coding DNA: TGTGCCAGCAGGGGGACAGTCACGAACACCGGGGAGCTGTTTTTT.